This T cell receptor (beta chain) originates from a study of tumor-infiltrating lymphocytes in primary liver carcinoma. Broader study findings: Relative to tumor region pairs, the tumor-adjacent and tumor-blood pairs showed overlap that was lower. It was in tumors, not blood, that the top-250-clone fraction was significantly higher (p = 0.039).

The CDR3 totals 15 residues. Germline assignment: CDR1 SNHLY and CDR2 FYNNEI. Extraction of RNA together with DNA used about 17-31 mg of unsorted bulk tissue. A primer in the constant region served to generate TCR beta cDNA from roughly 450 ng of total RNA. Slightly modified ARM-PCR, run as three nested multiplex PCR rounds, produced the TCR beta libraries. Running roughly 10 cycles apiece, the first two PCR rounds relied on TRBV1-TRBV30 forward primers together with a C-beta reverse primer. A single record per CDR3 protein comes from TCRdb applying MiXCR to the multiplex PCR reads. The profile shows over 95,000 distinct CDR3 sequences, about three quarters of them singletons. A note on this clonotype: The antigen remains unidentified. A read error may produce the germline difference seen at one junction end.

The rearrangement links TRBV2 to TRBJ2-1, with D possibly being TRBD1 (6 bases). The TCR comes from an older woman with primary liver carcinoma and hepatitis B virus infection. What was sequenced was liver tumor tissue from sampling region 5. Described subset: tumor region T5, tumor centre. This CDR3 reads CVSTSDSSSNNEQFF. The CDR3 region has the DNA TGTGTCAGCACCTCGGACAGTAGCTCCAACAATGAGCAGTTCTTC.